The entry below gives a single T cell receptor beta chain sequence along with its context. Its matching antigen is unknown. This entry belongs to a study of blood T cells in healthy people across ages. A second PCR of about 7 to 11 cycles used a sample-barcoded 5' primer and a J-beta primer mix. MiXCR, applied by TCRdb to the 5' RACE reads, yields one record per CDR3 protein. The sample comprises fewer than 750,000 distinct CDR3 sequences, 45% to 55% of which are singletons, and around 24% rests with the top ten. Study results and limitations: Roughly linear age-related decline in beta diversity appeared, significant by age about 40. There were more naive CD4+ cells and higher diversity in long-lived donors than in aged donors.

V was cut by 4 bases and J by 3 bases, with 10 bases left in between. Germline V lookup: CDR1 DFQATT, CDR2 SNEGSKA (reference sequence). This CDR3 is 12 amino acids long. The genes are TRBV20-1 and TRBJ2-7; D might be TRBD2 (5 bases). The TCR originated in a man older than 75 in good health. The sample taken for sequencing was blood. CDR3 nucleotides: TGCAGTGCTAAGCCTCGGGGCTACGAGCAGTACTTC. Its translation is CSAKPRGYEQYF.